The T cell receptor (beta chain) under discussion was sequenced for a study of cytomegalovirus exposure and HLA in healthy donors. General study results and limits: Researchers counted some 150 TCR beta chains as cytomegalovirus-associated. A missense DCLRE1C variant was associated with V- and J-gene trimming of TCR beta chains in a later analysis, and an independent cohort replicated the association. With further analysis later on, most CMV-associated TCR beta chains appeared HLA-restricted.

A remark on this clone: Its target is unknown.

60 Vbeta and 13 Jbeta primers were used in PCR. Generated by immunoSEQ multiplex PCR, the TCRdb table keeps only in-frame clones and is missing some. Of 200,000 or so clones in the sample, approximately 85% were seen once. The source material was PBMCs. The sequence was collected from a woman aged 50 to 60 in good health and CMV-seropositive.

CDR3 in amino acids: CASMGLAIYNEQFF. The CDR3 DNA reads as TGTGCCAGTATGGGGCTAGCGATCTACAATGAGCAGTTCTTC. The genes are TRBV19 and TRBJ2-1, with a tentative D call TRBD2 (6 bases). The germline V and J ends were trimmed by 7 bases and 3 bases, with 13 bases remaining between them. The CDR3 runs 14 residues. Germline V gene lookup returns CDR1 LNHDA and CDR2 SQIVND (reference sequence).